Listed here is a single T cell receptor beta chain. Its antigen is undetermined. The sample belongs to a study of shared clonotypes between healthy human individuals. Study-level information: The study drew on a couple of women and three men aged 18 to 49 as donors.

Profiling relied on immunoSEQ multiplex PCR, and the TCRdb table lists in-frame clones only, not all of them. The table records some 240,000 clones, 50% to 75% of them present only once. There are 13 residues in the CDR3. The germline V and J ends were trimmed by 3 bases and 4 bases, with 9 bases remaining between them. Looked up from germline, CDR1 is SGHRS and CDR2 is YFSETQ. The study's findings and limits: Clonotype sharing among the donors was expected to vary with sequencing depth.

The receptor's source is a man aged 25 to 40 in good health. The sample comprised memory CD4+ T cells sorted from blood. Subset described: CD45RA-negative fraction. The chain joins TRBV5-1 to TRBJ2-3; no clear D. The CDR3 bases are TGCGCCAGCAGCTCCTCAGTTGCAGATACGCAGTATTTT. This sequence encodes CASSSSVADTQYF.